The entry that follows covers one T cell receptor beta chain sequence. Trimming left V 7 bases short and J 3 bases short, with 16 bases between. CDR3 length: 14 residues. Germline assignment: CDR1 MNHNS and CDR2 SASEGT. This sample was taken from a study of technical replicates of blood from a few donors. Assay used: immunoSEQ multiplex PCR; TCRdb lists only in-frame clones, some missing. The sample lists approximately 65,000 clones, around 85% occurring once. Sequencing was done on a sample of PBMCs. The sequence was obtained from a human donor in good health. Some clones in this sample may be carry-over from other donors' samples. This chain connects TRBV6-1 to TRBJ2-7; tentative D call: TRBD1 (7 bases). The CDR3 DNA reads TGTGCCAGCAACTGGGCAGGGGGGATCTACGAGCAGTACTTC. Its translation is CASNWAGGIYEQYF.